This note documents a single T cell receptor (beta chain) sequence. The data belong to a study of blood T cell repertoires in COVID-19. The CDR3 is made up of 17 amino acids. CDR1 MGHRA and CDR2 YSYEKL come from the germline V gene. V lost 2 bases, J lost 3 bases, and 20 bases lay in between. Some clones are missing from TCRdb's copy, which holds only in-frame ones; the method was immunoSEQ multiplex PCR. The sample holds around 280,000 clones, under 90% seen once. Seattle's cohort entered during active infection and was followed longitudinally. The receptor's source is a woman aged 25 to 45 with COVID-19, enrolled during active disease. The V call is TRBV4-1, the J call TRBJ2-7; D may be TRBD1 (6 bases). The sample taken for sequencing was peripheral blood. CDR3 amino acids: CASSQKGPGTPVYEQYF. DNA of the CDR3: TGCGCCAGCAGCCAAAAGGGGCCCGGGACACCGGTCTACGAGCAGTACTTC.